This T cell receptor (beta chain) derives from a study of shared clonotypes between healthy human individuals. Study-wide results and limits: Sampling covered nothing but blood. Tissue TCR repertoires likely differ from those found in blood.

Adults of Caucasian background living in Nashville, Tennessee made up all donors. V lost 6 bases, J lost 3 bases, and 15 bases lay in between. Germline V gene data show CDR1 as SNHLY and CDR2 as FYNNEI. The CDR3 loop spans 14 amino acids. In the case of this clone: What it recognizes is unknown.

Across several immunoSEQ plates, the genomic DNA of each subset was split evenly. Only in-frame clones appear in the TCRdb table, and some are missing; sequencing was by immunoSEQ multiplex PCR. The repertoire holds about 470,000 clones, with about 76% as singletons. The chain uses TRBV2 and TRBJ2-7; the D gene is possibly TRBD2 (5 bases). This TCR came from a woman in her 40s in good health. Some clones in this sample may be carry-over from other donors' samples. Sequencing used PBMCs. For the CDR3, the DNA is TGTGCCAGCAGCTATCTAGCAGCGCTCTACGAGCAGTACTTC. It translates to CASSYLAALYEQYF.